The clone carrying this T cell receptor beta chain was counted once. This likely stems from a read error, as it lies one base from a far larger clone. Because the CDR3 is missing its conserved closing phenylalanine or tryptophan, this is likely a read error. TRAV- and TRBV-specific primers primed first-strand cDNA, covering alpha and beta chains. Both a constant-region primer and a V-primer adapter served to amplify TCRs across roughly 20 PCR cycles. Amplification of isolated mRNA was accomplished via in vitro transcription. TCRdb reanalysed the reads using MiXCR and keeps one entry per CDR3 protein. The sample contains 64,000 or so distinct CDR3 sequences, around 29% of which appear only once. Described time point: before trial treatment. In the RACIN dose-escalation trial, donors got nivolumab plus ipilimumab with aspirin, cyclophosphamide and radiotherapy. From germline, CDR1 is SEHNR and CDR2 FQNEAQ (reference sequence). The CDR3 totals 15 residues. Trimming cost V 6 bases and J 6 bases; bases outside gene matches: 11.

This sample was included in a study of low-dose radiotherapy and immunotherapy resistance in tumors. The overall study: Treatment of Cohort 2 consisted of 1 Gy per fraction every two weeks, amounting to 13 Gy over 26 weeks. Cyclophosphamide infusions of 200 mg/m2 came every two weeks, one day before radiation-immunotherapy.

This clonotype was sampled from a female donor with ovarian cancer. The chain joins TRBV7-9 to TRBJ1-1, with 9 bases aligning to TRBD1. The source material was PBMCs, sampled before treatment. In DNA form, the CDR3 reads TGTGCCAGCAGTCCGCGGGACAGGGCGTATCCTGAAGCTTTCTTG. This codes for CASSPRDRAYPEAFL.